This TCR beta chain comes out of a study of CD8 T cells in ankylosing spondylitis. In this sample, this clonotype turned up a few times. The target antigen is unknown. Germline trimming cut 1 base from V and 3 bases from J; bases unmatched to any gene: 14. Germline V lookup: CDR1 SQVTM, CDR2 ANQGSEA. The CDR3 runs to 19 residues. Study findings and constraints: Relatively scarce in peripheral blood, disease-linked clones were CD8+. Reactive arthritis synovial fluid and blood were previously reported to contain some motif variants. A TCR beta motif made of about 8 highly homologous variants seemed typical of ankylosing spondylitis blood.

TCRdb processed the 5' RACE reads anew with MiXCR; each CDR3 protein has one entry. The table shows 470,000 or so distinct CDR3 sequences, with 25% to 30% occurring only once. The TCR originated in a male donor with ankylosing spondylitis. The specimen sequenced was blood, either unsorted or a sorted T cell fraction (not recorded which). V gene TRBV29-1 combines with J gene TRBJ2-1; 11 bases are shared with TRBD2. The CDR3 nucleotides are TGCAGCGTTGAAGGAGCTAGCGGGAGGACCTCCGTTGGCTACAATGAGCAGTTCTTC. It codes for CSVEGASGRTSVGYNEQFF.